A selection of T cell receptor beta chains follows, all from one sample in a study of blood T cell repertoires in COVID-19. Method: immunoSEQ multiplex PCR; TCRdb's copy keeps in-frame clones and lacks some. The sample holds 120,000 to 150,000 clones, more than 75% seen once. Sequencing was performed on peripheral blood. These receptors originate from a human donor with acute or convalescent COVID-19. The donor label of this sample is uncertain. Both conserved end residues are part of each CDR3. D genes are given only for firm matches. The size entry is marked missing in some rows and otherwise reads once, few, many or a size class.

.,.,TRBJ1-1,TRBV6-6,TGTGCCAGCGCCCGTCGGGAGGGCACTGAAGCTTTCTTT,CASARREGTEAFF
.,.,TRBJ1-5,TRBV19,TGTGCCAGTAGTATGCGTAATCAGCCCCAGCATTTT,CASSMRNQPQHF
.,.,TRBJ2-3,TRBV10-3,TGTGCCATCAGTGAGTACAGGGAAGATACGCAGTATTTT,CAISEYREDTQYF
.,.,TRBJ2-4,TRBV10-3,TGTGCCATCAGGGACAGTCGAAACATTCAGTACTTC,CAIRDSRNIQYF
once,TRBD2,TRBJ2-5,TRBV5-4,TGTGCCAGCAGAACGCGGGAGGGCCAAGAGACCCAGTACTTC,CASRTREGQETQYF
.,TRBD1,TRBJ1-6,TRBV19,TGTGCCAGTAGTATAGAAGTGGGACAGCCCAATTCACCCCTCCACTTT,CASSIEVGQPNSPLHF
.,.,TRBJ2-5,TRBV3-1/TRBV3-2,TGTGCCACTACGCGGGAGACCCAGTACTTC,CATTRETQYF
.,TRBD1,TRBJ1-2,TRBV9,TGTGCCAGCAGCCCCCGACAGGGGGTCGGGTATGGCTACACCTTC,CASSPRQGVGYGYTF
.,TRBD1,TRBJ1-3,TRBV2,TGTGCCAGCACCGAAACAGGGGTTGGAAACACCATATATTTT,CASTETGVGNTIYF
.,.,TRBJ1-5,TRBV6-5,TGTGCCAGCACCACGACAGTTACTAGCAATCAGCCCCAGCATTTT,CASTTTVTSNQPQHF
.,.,TRBJ1-2,TRBV15,TGTGCCACCAGCAGAGCTGACACAGGGTTCCGGTTCTATGGCTACACCTTC,CATSRADTGFRFYGYTF
.,.,TRBJ1-3,TRBV3-1/TRBV3-2,TGTGCCAGCAGCCAAGACTTGGGGCAGAACTCTGGAAACACCATATATTTT,CASSQDLGQNSGNTIYF
.,.,TRBJ1-2,TRBV5-5,TGTGCCAGCAGCTTGGGCCCAGGGACTAACTATGGCTACACCTTC,CASSLGPGTNYGYTF
.,TRBD1,TRBJ1-1,TRBV6-6,TGTGCCAGCAGGAGAACAGGGGGAACTGAAGCTTTCTTT,CASRRTGGTEAFF
.,TRBD1,TRBJ1-4,TRBV2,TGTGCCAGCAGATTGGACAGGGTGGATGAAAAACTGTTTTTT,CASRLDRVDEKLFF
.,.,TRBJ1-1,TRBV6-5,TGTGCCAGCAGTTATGCAGGGGACTATGAAGCTTTCTTT,CASSYAGDYEAFF
.,TRBD1,TRBJ2-3,TRBV24-1,TGTGCCACCAGTGACCCGGGACAGGGGAAAGATACGCAGTATTTT,CATSDPGQGKDTQYF
.,.,TRBJ1-1,TRBV4-3,TGCGCCAGCAGCCAAGAACCGGCGGGGAACACTGAAGCTTTCTTT,CASSQEPAGNTEAFF
.,.,TRBJ2-2,TRBV21-1,TGTGCCAGCAGCAAATGGGACAGGAACACCGGGGAGCTGTTTTTT,CASSKWDRNTGELFF
.,.,TRBJ1-1,TRBV5-1,TGCGCCAGCAGCTTTGGGGGAGGGAATGAAGCTTTCTTT,CASSFGGGNEAFF
.,TRBD1,TRBJ1-3,TRBV5-4,TGTGCCAGCAGCTTGGACAGGGGATTTGGAAACACCATATATTTT,CASSLDRGFGNTIYF
once,.,TRBJ1-2,TRBV4-2,TGTGCCAGCAGCCAAGATCTAGGGGCAGCCCCTACCTATGGCTACACCTTC,CASSQDLGAAPTYGYTF
.,TRBD1,TRBJ2-2,TRBV27,TGTGCCAGCAGTTTTGTGGTTGGGCAGGGACAGGGGGCCGGGGAGCTGTTTTTT,CASSFVVGQGQGAGELFF
.,.,TRBJ1-6,TRBV28,TGTGCCAGCAGTTTACCAGGAGGGGTTAATTCACCCCTCCACTTT,CASSLPGGVNSPLHF
.,.,TRBJ2-3,TRBV3-1/TRBV3-2,TGTGCCAGCAGCCAAGATAGCGGCACTAGAACAGATACGCAGTATTTT,CASSQDSGTRTDTQYF
.,TRBD2,TRBJ2-1,TRBV4-3,TGCGCCAGCAGCCTGGGACTAGCGGGCGATGAGCAGTTCTTC,CASSLGLAGDEQFF
.,.,TRBJ2-4,TRBV5-4,TGTGCCAGCAGCCTACGAAGACAAGAAAACATTCAGTACTTC,CASSLRRQENIQYF
.,.,TRBJ2-5,TRBV12-3/TRBV12-4,TGTGCCAGCAGTGCGGGGACTCGGTGGACCCAGTACTTC,CASSAGTRWTQYF
.,TRBD2,TRBJ2-5,TRBV27,TGTGCCAGCAGTCAGGGGGTACTAGCGGGACGTCTGGAGACCCAGTACTTC,CASSQGVLAGRLETQYF
.,TRBD1,TRBJ2-4,TRBV7-3,TGTGCCAGCAGCGTGACAGGGACGGACATTCAGTACTTC,CASSVTGTDIQYF
.,.,TRBJ1-5,TRBV2,TGTGCCAGCAGTGGGATTCGCCGGACAGTCAGCAATCAGCCCCAGCATTTT,CASSGIRRTVSNQPQHF
.,.,TRBJ1-4,TRBV5-5,TGTGCCAGCAGCCCACGAACAGGGCTAGAAGAAAAACTGTTTTTT,CASSPRTGLEEKLFF
.,TRBD1,TRBJ2-1,TRBV28,TGTGCCAGCAGTCCCCGGGACAGACTATACAATGAGCAGTTCTTC,CASSPRDRLYNEQFF
.,.,TRBJ1-2,TRBV7-8,TGTGCCAGCACCGGGGGGGCAGGGTGGAACTATGGCTACACCTTC,CASTGGAGWNYGYTF